The 8 T cell receptor beta chains reported below all come from one sample, sequenced in a study of T-cell reconstitution after alpha-beta-depleted transplantation in children. The authors prepared the TCRbeta library with unique molecular identifiers. One entry per CDR3 protein results from TCRdb running MiXCR on the PCR reads. The sample includes almost 500,000 distinct CDR3 sequences, over 9.5% of them seen just once. The sequencing here drew on PBMCs, taken before TCRalphabeta/CD19-depleted stem cell transplant. Receptor source: a child under 10 years old with inherited bone marrow failure, due to receive a stem cell transplant.

This clonotype was recorded at least ten times. The V call is TRBV20-1, the J call TRBJ1-1, with D perhaps TRBD1 (5 bases). Germline assignment: CDR1 DFQATT and CDR2 SNEGSKA (reference sequence). The CDR3 is 12 residues long. V lost 6 bases to trimming and J lost 1 base, with 9 bases between them. CDR3 sequence: CSAAGGNTEAFF. CDR3 coding DNA: TGCAGTGCGGCCGGGGGGAACACTGAAGCTTTCTTT.

To note about this clonotype: A much larger clone differs from this one at a single base, so this may be a read error. The gene calls are TRBV9 and TRBJ2-3, with D possibly being TRBD1 (5 bases). The CDR3 length is 14 residues. V was shortened by 4 bases and J by 1 base, with 10 bases between the two germline ends. Germline V lookup: CDR1 SGDLS, CDR2 YYNGEE. The CDR3 DNA reads TGTGCCAGCAGCATCCTAGGGGGCACAGATACGCAGTATTTT. Its protein product is CASSILGGTDTQYF.

The V gene is TRBV27, the J gene TRBJ2-3; TRBD2 might be the D (5 bases). V was shortened by 5 bases and J by 7 bases, with 16 bases between the two germline ends. From germline, CDR1 is MNHEY and CDR2 SMNVEV (reference sequence). The CDR3 runs to 14 residues. DNA of the CDR3: TGTGCCAGCAGTCCATCCGGACGGGAAAATACGCAGTATTTT. Translating it yields CASSPSGRENTQYF.

This clonotype occurred many times. This chain connects TRBV6-2 or TRBV6-3 to TRBJ2-3; TRBD2 aligns across 13 bases. This CDR3 has 19 amino acids. The germline V gene has CDR1 MNHEY and CDR2 SVGEGT. The trim removed 7 bases at V and 3 bases at J, leaving 16 bases unmatched. In nucleotides, the CDR3 is TGTGCCAGCACGAATGGACTAGCGGGAGCCTCCCGGGAGACAGATACGCAGTATTTT. This encodes CASTNGLAGASRETDTQYF.

The sample holds a few counts of this clonotype. J is TRBJ2-7 and V is TRBV12-5; 7 bases agree with TRBD2. Germline V gene data show CDR1 as LGHNT and CDR2 as FRNRAP. J gave up 3 bases and V 1 base, and 15 bases lay outside the gene matches. The CDR3 runs 18 residues. As DNA, the CDR3 is TGTGCTAGTGGTTTGGGCCCTTGGTTGCGGGAGAATGGCTACGAGCAGTACTTC. It is translated as CASGLGPWLRENGYEQYF. The whole variable domain, filled in from reference TRBV12-5 and TRBJ2-7, reads DARVTQTPRHKVTEMGQEVTMRCQPILGHNTVFWYRQTMMQGLELLAYFRNRAPLDDSGMPKDRFSAEMPDATLATLKIQPSEPRDSAVYFCASGLGPWLRENGYEQYFGPGTRLTVT.

There are many counts of this clonotype. V and J are TRBV18 and TRBJ2-3; 10 bases match TRBD1. The CDR3 spans 14 residues. Looked up from germline, CDR1 is KGHSH and CDR2 is LQKENI. After removal of 2 bases from V and 6 bases from J, the junction contained 2 bases not matched to a gene. The CDR3 reads CASSPGTGEDTQYF. The CDR3 DNA reads as TGTGCCAGCTCACCAGGGACAGGGGAGGATACGCAGTATTTT.

This clonotype was recorded many times. The chain is built from TRBV20-1 and TRBJ2-4, with 8 bases fitting TRBD1. This CDR3 has 14 residues. Germline values: CDR1 DFQATT, CDR2 SNEGSKA (reference sequence). CDR3 region: CSPRTGPSMNIQYF. In DNA, the CDR3 is TGCAGCCCTCGGACAGGGCCCTCGATGAACATTCAGTACTTC.

This clonotype was counted ten times or more. The V call is TRBV6-2 or TRBV6-3, the J call TRBJ2-3; 8 bases line up with TRBD1. The CDR3 sequence is 15 residues long. Germline-derived CDR1 and CDR2 are MNHEY and SVGEGT. Unmatched junction bases numbered 9, after V lost 5 bases and J lost 5 bases. CDR3 nucleotide sequence: TGTGCCAGCAGTGGAACCAGGGGGCCAGGAGATACGCAGTATTTT. Encoded protein: CASSGTRGPGDTQYF.